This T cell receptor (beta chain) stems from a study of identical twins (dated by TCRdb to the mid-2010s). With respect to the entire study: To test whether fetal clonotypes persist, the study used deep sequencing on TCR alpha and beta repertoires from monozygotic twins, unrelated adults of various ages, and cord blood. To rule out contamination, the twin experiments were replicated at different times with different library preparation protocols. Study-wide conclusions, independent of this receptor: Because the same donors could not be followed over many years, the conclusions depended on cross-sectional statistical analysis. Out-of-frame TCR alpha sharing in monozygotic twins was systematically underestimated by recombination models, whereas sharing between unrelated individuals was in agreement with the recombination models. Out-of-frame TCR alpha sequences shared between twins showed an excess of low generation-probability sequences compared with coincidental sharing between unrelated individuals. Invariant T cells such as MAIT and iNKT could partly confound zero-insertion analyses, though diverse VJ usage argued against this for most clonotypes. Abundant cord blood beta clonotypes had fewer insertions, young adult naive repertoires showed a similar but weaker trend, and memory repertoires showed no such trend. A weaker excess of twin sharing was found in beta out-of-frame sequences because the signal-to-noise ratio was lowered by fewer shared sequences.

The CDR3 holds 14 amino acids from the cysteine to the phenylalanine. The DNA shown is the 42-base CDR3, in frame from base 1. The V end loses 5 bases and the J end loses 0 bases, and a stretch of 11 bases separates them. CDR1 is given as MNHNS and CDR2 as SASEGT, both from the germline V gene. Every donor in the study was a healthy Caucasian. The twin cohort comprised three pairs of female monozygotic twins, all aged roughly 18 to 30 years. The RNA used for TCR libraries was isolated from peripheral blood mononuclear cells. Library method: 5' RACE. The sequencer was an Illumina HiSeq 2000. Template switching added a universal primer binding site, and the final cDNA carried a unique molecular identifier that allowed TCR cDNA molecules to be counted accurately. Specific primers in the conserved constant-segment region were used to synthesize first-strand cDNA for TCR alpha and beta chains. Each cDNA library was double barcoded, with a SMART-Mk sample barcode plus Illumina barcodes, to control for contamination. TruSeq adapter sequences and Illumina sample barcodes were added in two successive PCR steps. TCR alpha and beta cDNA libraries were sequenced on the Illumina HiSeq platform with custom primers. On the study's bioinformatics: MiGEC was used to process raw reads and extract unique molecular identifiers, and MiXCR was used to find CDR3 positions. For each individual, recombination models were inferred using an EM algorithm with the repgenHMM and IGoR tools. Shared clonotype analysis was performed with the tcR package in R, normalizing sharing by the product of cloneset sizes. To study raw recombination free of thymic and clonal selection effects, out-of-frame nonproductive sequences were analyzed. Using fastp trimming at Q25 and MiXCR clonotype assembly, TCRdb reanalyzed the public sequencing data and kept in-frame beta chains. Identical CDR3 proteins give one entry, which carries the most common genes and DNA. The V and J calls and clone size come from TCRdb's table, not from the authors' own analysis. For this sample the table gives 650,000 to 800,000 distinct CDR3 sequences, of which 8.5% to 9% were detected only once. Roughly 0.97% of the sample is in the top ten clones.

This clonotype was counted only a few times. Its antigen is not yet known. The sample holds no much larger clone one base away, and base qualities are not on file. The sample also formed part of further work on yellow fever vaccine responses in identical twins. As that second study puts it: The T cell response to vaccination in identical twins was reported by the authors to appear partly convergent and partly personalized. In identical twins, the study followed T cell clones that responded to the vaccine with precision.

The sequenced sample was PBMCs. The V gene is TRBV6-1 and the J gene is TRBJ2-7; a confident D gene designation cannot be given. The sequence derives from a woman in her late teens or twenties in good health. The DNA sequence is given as TGTGCCAGCAGTAATGGGGTATTCTCCTACGAGCAGTACTTC. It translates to CASSNGVFSYEQYF.